A single sample is the source of the 27 T cell receptor beta chains below, sequenced in a study of blood T cell repertoires in COVID-19. Clones were sequenced by immunoSEQ multiplex PCR, and TCRdb holds only the in-frame ones, with some missing. The profile shows fewer than 110,000 clones, about 87% of them singletons. The source material was peripheral blood. These receptors originate from a man aged 45 to 65 with active or convalescent COVID-19.

The chain combines TRBV5-1 with TRBJ2-1, with 12 nucleotides matching TRBD2. This CDR3 comprises 22 residues. Germline CDR1 SGHRS, CDR2 YFSETQ. Trimming at V came to 1 base and at J to 0 bases, leaving 17 bases not matched to a gene. The CDR3 protein is CASSLKPNSGLAGTSSYNEQFF. DNA of the CDR3: TGCGCCAGCAGCTTGAAACCTAACTCAGGACTAGCGGGAACCAGCTCCTACAATGAGCAGTTCTTC.

The CDR3 here is CASSLRTSGRAEQYF. In DNA form, the CDR3 reads TGTGCCAGCAGCCTCAGGACTAGCGGGAGGGCCGAGCAGTACTTC. V usage is TRBV7-2 and J usage is TRBJ2-7; TRBD2 agrees at 15 bases. V lost 5 bases and J lost 6; bases outside the gene matches: 5. Germline values: CDR1 SGHTA, CDR2 FQGNSA. The CDR3 sequence is 15 residues long.

V usage is TRBV27 and J usage is TRBJ2-7; tentative D call: TRBD1 (5 bases). Germline assignment: CDR1 MNHEY and CDR2 SMNVEV (reference sequence). V gave up 8 bases and J gave up 6 bases, with 14 bases separating them. This CDR3 spans 12 amino acids. CDR3 sequence reads: CASGAGYSEQYF. The CDR3 DNA reads TGTGCCAGCGGGGCAGGGTATTCCGAGCAGTACTTC.

This clone was observed once. V usage is TRBV5-1 and J usage is TRBJ2-5; unclear D gene. Deletions cut 0 bases from V and 5 bases from J, with 11 bases between. The germline V gene encodes CDR1 SGHRS and CDR2 YFSETQ. This CDR3 region has 14 residues. CDR3 sequence: CASSLEVRVETQYF. CDR3 coding DNA: TGCGCCAGCAGCTTGGAAGTCCGGGTGGAGACCCAGTACTTC.

The V and J genes are TRBV19 and TRBJ1-2; TRBD1 matches at 7 bases. The V gene's germline CDR1 is LNHDA and CDR2 SQIVND (reference sequence). V dropped 3 bases and J dropped 5; count of bases not matched to a gene: 3. The CDR3 has 13 residues. The CDR3 loop is CASSIDREYGYTF. In DNA, the CDR3 is TGTGCCAGTAGTATCGACAGGGAATATGGCTACACCTTC. Full variable domain (outside the CDR3, taken from reference TRBV19 and TRBJ1-2): DGGITQSPKYLFRKEGQNVTLSCEQNLNHDAMYWYRQDPGQGLRLIYYSQIVNDFQKGDIAEGYSVSREKKESFPLTVTSAQKNPTAFYLCASSIDREYGYTFGSGTRLTVV.

This clone was observed a handful of times. The gene calls are TRBV3-1 (or the pseudogene TRBV3-2) and TRBJ1-5, with 7 positions matching TRBD1. Looked up from germline, CDR1 is LGHDT and CDR2 is YNNKEL (reference sequence). V lost 5 bases, J lost 3 bases, and 7 bases stayed unmatched. The CDR3 length is 15 residues. CDR3 residues: CASSRTGGPNQPQHF. CDR3 nucleotides: TGTGCCAGCAGCAGGACAGGAGGCCCCAATCAGCCCCAGCATTTT.

V and J are TRBV28 and TRBJ2-2; 8 nucleotides match TRBD2. Germline V gives CDR1 MDHEN, CDR2 SYDVKM. V was pared by 6 bases and J by 9 bases, with 9 bases of the junction left unmatched. The CDR3 spans 14 residues. CDR3 loop: CASSSAGGGWELFF. CDR3 DNA: TGTGCCAGCAGCTCAGCCGGGGGGGGCTGGGAGCTGTTTTTT.

This clone was recorded only once. This rearrangement joins TRBV5-4 to TRBJ1-1, with 11 nucleotides matching TRBD1. Per the germline V gene, CDR1 is SGHNT and CDR2 is YYREEE (reference sequence). The ends lost 6 bases at V and 4 bases at J; junction bases unmatched: 11. The CDR3 covers 16 residues. This CDR3 is CASNPGQGALGTEAFF. The CDR3 DNA follows: TGTGCCAGCAACCCCGGACAGGGGGCCTTAGGCACTGAAGCTTTCTTT.

The table lists this clone with a count of one. The CDR3 DNA sequence: TGTGCCAGCAGCCGGGGTGTAGGCACTGAAGCTTTCTTT. It codes for CASSRGVGTEAFF. The chain uses TRBV11-3 and TRBJ1-1; D is unresolved. The CDR3 sequence is 13 residues long. V was clipped by 5 bases and J by 4 bases, with 11 bases between them. Per germline, CDR1 SGHNT and CDR2 YENEEA.

The V gene is TRBV24-1, the J gene TRBJ2-5, with D possibly TRBD1 on 6 matching bases. Between the trimmed V and J ends, which lost 4 bases and 5 bases, there was a span of 13 bases. Germline V gene lookup returns CDR1 KGHDR and CDR2 SFDVKD. The CDR3 sequence is 14 residues long. The CDR3 region has the DNA TGTGCCACCAGTGACCCCGGGACATCGGAGACCCAGTACTTC. Its protein product is CATSDPGTSETQYF.

The chain is built from TRBV19 and TRBJ2-6; 7 bases fit TRBD2. Germline V gene data show CDR1 as LNHDA and CDR2 as SQIVND (reference sequence). After removal of 8 bases from V and 0 bases from J, the junction contained 7 bases not matched to a gene. The CDR3 spans 16 residues. The CDR3 region has the DNA TGTGCCAGTGGGGGAGGGATCCGCTCTGGGGCCAACGTCCTGACTTTC. As protein: CASGGGIRSGANVLTF.

This clone is a singleton in its sample. The chain is built from TRBV6-5 and TRBJ1-1; D is perhaps TRBD1 (5 bases). V was cut by 8 bases and J by 5 bases, with 15 bases left in between. In germline, CDR1 is MNHEY, CDR2 SVGAGI. The length of the CDR3 is 13 residues. CDR3 bases: TGTGCCAGCTCACCCCCGGGGGATACTGAAGCTTTCTTT. It encodes CASSPPGDTEAFF.

The rearrangement joins TRBV11-2 to TRBJ1-6, with 7 bases that match TRBD1. With V trimmed by 5 bases and J by 8 bases, 6 bases remained unmatched. Germline V gene sequence: CDR1 SGHAT, CDR2 FQNNGV. This CDR3 comprises 14 residues. CDR3 residues: CASSRETGYSPLHF. In nucleotides, the CDR3 is TGTGCCAGCAGCCGGGAGACAGGGTATTCACCCCTCCACTTT. Drawing the rest from reference TRBV11-2 and TRBJ1-6, the complete variable domain is EAGVAQSPRYKIIEKRQSVAFWCNPISGHATLYWYQQILGQGPKLLIQFQNNGVVDDSQLPKDRFSAERLKGVDSTLKIQPAKLEDSAVYLCASSRETGYSPLHFGNGTRLTVT.

The rearrangement links TRBV29-1 to TRBJ2-2, with 9 bases fitting TRBD1. V lost 0 bases to trimming and J lost 4 bases; unmatched junction nucleotides: 6. Germline CDR1 SQVTM, CDR2 ANQGSEA. The CDR3 is made up of 16 amino acids. CDR3 nucleotides: TGCAGCGTTGAAGACCCCTACAGGGGGCCCACCGGGGAGCTGTTTTTT. It codes for CSVEDPYRGPTGELFF.

This clone was found once. The chain is built from TRBV27 and TRBJ1-2; D uncertain. CDR3 length equals 13 residues. The V gene lost 5 bases and the J gene lost 3 bases, with 10 bases spanning the gap. Germline-derived CDR1 and CDR2 are MNHEY and SMNVEV (reference sequence). The CDR3 here is CASSTTAYYGYTF. The CDR3, as DNA: TGTGCCAGCAGTACTACCGCTTACTATGGCTACACCTTC.

This chain links TRBV5-4 with TRBJ2-2; 8 nucleotides align to TRBD1. V lost 4 bases to trimming and J lost 2 bases; unmatched junction nucleotides: 10. This CDR3 has 17 residues. CDR1 and CDR2 (germline): SGHNT, YYREEE (reference sequence). The CDR3 bases are TGTGCCAGCAGCCGCCAACAGGGGGTCCTTAACACCGGGGAGCTGTTTTTT. Translating it yields CASSRQQGVLNTGELFF. The full variable domain, its missing parts supplied by reference TRBV5-4 and TRBJ2-2, is ETGVTQSPTHLIKTRGQQVTLRCSSQSGHNTVSWYQQALGQGPQFIFQYYREEENGRGNFPPRFSGLQFPNYSSELNVNALELDDSALYLCASSRQQGVLNTGELFFGEGSRLTVL.

This chain uses TRBV5-4 with TRBJ2-2; 14 bases are shared with TRBD2. Trimming took 4 bases from V and 4 from J; bases not matched to a gene: 3. The CDR3 sequence is 16 residues long. Looked up from germline, CDR1 is SGHNT and CDR2 is YYREEE (reference sequence). The CDR3: CASSTGTSGSTGELFF. The CDR3 DNA is TGTGCCAGCAGCACCGGGACTAGCGGGAGCACCGGGGAGCTGTTTTTT.

The J gene is TRBJ1-5, the V gene TRBV2; no reliable D call. V was shortened by 5 bases and J by 0 bases, with 2 bases between the two germline ends. The CDR3 has 12 amino acids. CDR1 is SNHLY, CDR2 FYNNEI, per germline. Written as DNA, the CDR3 is TGTGCCAGCAGTCGTAGCAATCAGCCCCAGCATTTT. Translating gives CASSRSNQPQHF.

The chain joins TRBV25-1 to TRBJ2-3; D is ambiguous. The CDR3 is 13 residues long. In germline, CDR1 is MGHDK, CDR2 SYGVNS. V was pared by 7 bases and J by 2 bases, with 10 bases between. In nucleotides, the CDR3 is TGTGCCAGCACCTCCCACAACACAGATACGCAGTATTTT. This sequence encodes CASTSHNTDTQYF.

The chain carries TRBV10-3 and TRBJ1-4; D may be TRBD1 (6 bases). Germline V gene data show CDR1 as ENHRY and CDR2 as SYGVKD. This CDR3 has 13 amino acids. V was pared by 11 bases and J by 8 bases, with 18 bases between. The CDR3 loop is CASQGGEREKLFF. DNA of the CDR3: TGTGCCTCACAGGGAGGGGAACGAGAAAAACTGTTTTTT.

This clone ranks as medium-sized. The chain employs TRBV28 and TRBJ1-5, with 8 nucleotides matching TRBD1. The V segment lost 6 bases and the J segment 7 bases; nucleotides outside the gene matches: 8. The length of the CDR3 is 14 residues. CDR1 is MDHEN and CDR2 is SYDVKM in the germline V gene. The CDR3: CASSLDRGAQPQHF. CDR3 in DNA: TGTGCCAGCAGCCTAGACAGGGGCGCCCAGCCCCAGCATTTT.

The table lists this clone with a count of one. The chain combines TRBV20-1 with TRBJ2-2; D might be TRBD1 (6 bases). The CDR3 sequence is 15 residues long. CDR1 DFQATT and CDR2 SNEGSKA come from the germline V gene (reference sequence). The V end lost 3 bases, the J end lost 1 base, and 12 bases lay between the germline ends. The CDR3 coding sequence is TGCAGTGCTAGTGGGGACATATTGAACACCGGGGAGCTGTTTTTT. As protein: CSASGDILNTGELFF.

The chain employs TRBV14 and TRBJ2-1, with 9 bases lining up with TRBD2. The CDR3 totals 17 residues. CDR1 is SGHDN, CDR2 FVKESK, per germline. The ends lost 2 bases at V and 6 bases at J; junction bases unmatched: 11. The CDR3 bases are TGTGCCAGCAGCCAACAACGGGGACTAGCCAGCCTCAATGAGCAGTTCTTC. This sequence encodes CASSQQRGLASLNEQFF.

The chain combines TRBV7-2 with TRBJ1-6; weak D call: TRBD1 (6 bases). Per germline, CDR1 SGHTA and CDR2 FQGNSA. V was shortened by 1 base and J by 8 bases, with 12 bases between the two germline ends. This CDR3 spans 15 amino acids. The CDR3 sequence is CASSLGAGVDSPLHF. The CDR3 DNA follows: TGTGCCAGCAGCTTAGGAGCAGGGGTGGATTCACCCCTCCACTTT. Combining the CDR3 with reference TRBV7-2 and TRBJ1-6 gives the whole variable domain GAGVSQSPSNKVTEKGKDVELRCDPISGHTALYWYRQSLGQGLEFLIYFQGNSAPDKSGLPSDRFSAERTGGSVSTLTIQRTQQEDSAVYLCASSLGAGVDSPLHFGNGTRLTVT.

This clone was counted a few times. The rearrangement links TRBV4-3 to TRBJ2-7; perhaps TRBD2 as D (5 bases). Looked up from germline, CDR1 is LGHNA and CDR2 is YSLEER. The CDR3 covers 15 residues. The ends were cut back, 1 base at V and 3 bases at J, with 13 bases in the middle. Here the CDR3 reads CASSQGRENYYEQYF. The CDR3 region has the DNA TGCGCCAGCAGCCAAGGACGGGAAAATTACTACGAGCAGTACTTC.

The J gene is TRBJ2-3, the V gene TRBV5-4; the D is unclear. Germline V gene sequence: CDR1 SGHNT, CDR2 YYREEE (reference sequence). V lost 0 bases, J lost 4 bases, and 9 bases lay in between. CDR3 length equals 14 residues. The CDR3 reads CASSLVSSPDTQYF. Written as DNA, the CDR3 is TGTGCCAGCAGCTTGGTTAGTAGCCCAGATACGCAGTATTTT.

The chain employs TRBV7-2 and TRBJ1-4; no clear D gene. Trimming stripped 6 bases from V and 5 bases from J, with 16 bases between. Germline CDR1 reads SGHTA; CDR2 reads FQGNSA. CDR3 length equals 15 residues. CDR3 sequence: CASRLRPAPNEKLFF. CDR3 sequence (DNA): TGTGCCAGCAGATTGCGGCCTGCCCCAAATGAAAAACTGTTTTTT.